This T cell receptor (beta chain) was captured in a study of blood T cell repertoires in COVID-19. Study context: Samples representing acute and convalescent COVID-19 were sourced from the United States, Italy and Spain.

Authors' data handling: Reference gene primer amplification gave estimated nucleated cell counts. TCRdb's table, derived via immunoSEQ multiplex PCR, lists solely in-frame clones and lacks some. V, J and clone size reflect that table, while D and trimming were determined from the DNA. The sample shows around 30,000 clones, approximately 71% of them seen only once. With V trimmed by 6 bases and J by 6 bases, 7 bases remained unmatched. The CDR3 runs 13 residues. Germline CDR1 SQVTM, CDR2 ANQGSEA. The chain is built from TRBV29-1 and TRBJ2-4; 8 nucleotides match TRBD2. The sequencing sample was made of peripheral blood. This sequence originates from a human donor in a cohort sampled during active COVID-19. This CDR3 is CSVNGAGGNIQYF. The CDR3 DNA reads TGCAGCGTGAATGGGGCGGGGGGAAACATTCAGTACTTC.